The 28 T cell receptor beta chains presented below share a single source sample, sequenced in a study of T cell responses to AZD1222 COVID-19 vaccine (dated by TCRdb to the early 2020s). Library preparation employed the immunoSEQ multiplex PCR assay. As stored in TCRdb, this immuneACCESS dataset retains in-frame rearrangements with V and J assigned. A fraction of the clones does not appear; measured against another copy, unresolved V genes explain less than half of the discrepancy, and the remainder lacks a known reason. The sample data list roughly 200,000 clones, and roughly 91% of these were observed just once. The biggest ten clones account for roughly 1% of the sample. This specimen's time point label, per the study, means: about 28 days (+/-7) after the second vaccine dose. In the paper's terms, the treatment or condition label means: meningococcal conjugate vaccine given as trial control.

The sequencing here drew on peripheral blood, taken 28 days after the second dose of the MenACWY control vaccine. These receptors were taken from an adult who received the MenACWY meningococcal vaccine as a control.

CDR3 sequence (DNA): TGTGCCTGGAGTGTCGGGGGTTCCCACACCGGGGAGCTGTTTTTT. Its translation: CAWSVGGSHTGELFF. The chain has TRBV30 and TRBJ2-2; the D gene is possibly TRBD2 (6 bases). The germline V gene has CDR1 GTSNPN and CDR2 SVGIG (reference sequence). This CDR3 spans 15 amino acids. V dropped 0 bases and J dropped 3 bases, with 11 bases sitting between them.

The chain combines TRBV4-3 with TRBJ2-7; 7 bases fit TRBD1. Germline-derived CDR1 and CDR2 are LGHNA and YSLEER. The CDR3 totals 16 residues. The junction had 5 bases not matched to a gene; V was cut back by 0 bases and J by 0 bases. This chain's CDR3 is CASSQEGGDSSYEQYF. The CDR3, as DNA: TGCGCCAGCAGCCAAGAAGGGGGCGATAGCTCCTACGAGCAGTACTTC.

This chain connects TRBV6-1 to TRBJ1-1, with D unclear. The germline CDR1 and CDR2 sequences are MNHNS and SASEGT. Between the trimmed V and J ends, which lost 3 bases and 0 bases, there was a span of 5 bases. This CDR3 is 13 amino acids long. The CDR3 DNA reads as TGTGCCAGCAGTGATGACGTGAACACTGAAGCTTTCTTT. It encodes CASSDDVNTEAFF.

This clone was observed once. The genes are TRBV28 and TRBJ1-5; no clear D. The germline V and J ends were trimmed by 8 bases and 3 bases, with 17 bases remaining between them. CDR1 and CDR2 (germline): MDHEN, SYDVKM. The CDR3 contains 15 residues. In DNA, the CDR3 is TGTGCCAGCTCCCCCGGTGGAGGGAACAATCAGCCCCAGCATTTT. Translated, it gives CASSPGGGNNQPQHF.

The chain couples TRBV24-1 to TRBJ2-1; 9 bases align to TRBD1. Germline-derived CDR1 and CDR2 are KGHDR and SFDVKD. This CDR3 region has 15 residues. V shed 3 bases and J 8 bases; nucleotides not matched to a gene: 7. This CDR3 reads CATSDPGTGSDEQFF. In DNA form, the CDR3 reads TGTGCCACCAGTGATCCCGGGACAGGGTCTGATGAGCAGTTCTTC.

V and J are TRBV5-8 and TRBJ1-2, with a tentative D call TRBD1 (5 bases). This CDR3 contains 15 residues. Germline V lookup: CDR1 SGHTS, CDR2 YDEGEE. Deletions cut 7 bases from V and 5 bases from J, with 21 bases between. The CDR3 DNA reads as TGTGCCAGCTACCGAGTTAGAAGAGAGGGGTATGGCTACACCTTC. Translation gives CASYRVRREGYGYTF. Looking up the rest from reference TRBV5-8 and TRBJ1-2 gives the full variable domain: EAGVTQSPTHLIKTRGQQATLRCSPISGHTSVYWYQQALGLGLQFLLWYDEGEERNRGNFPPRFSGRQFPNYSSELNVNALELEDSALYLCASYRVRREGYGYTFGSGTRLTVV.

The chain is built from TRBV5-8 and TRBJ1-4; D ambiguous. This CDR3 comprises 13 residues. Trimming took off 6 bases at V and 4 bases at J, with 10 bases between the two ends. Per the germline V gene, CDR1 is SGHTS and CDR2 is YDEGEE. This CDR3 reads CASNPGDNEKLFF. Here the CDR3 DNA reads TGTGCCAGCAACCCCGGGGATAATGAAAAACTGTTTTTT.

CDR3 sequence reads: CASSHNRYTGELFF. The CDR3 DNA follows: TGTGCCAGCAGCCATAACCGATACACCGGGGAGCTGTTTTTT. V gene TRBV3-1 (or the pseudogene TRBV3-2) combines with J gene TRBJ2-2; D remains unclear. The CDR3 has 14 residues. Deletions cut 3 bases from V and 3 bases from J, with 8 bases between. CDR1 LGHDT and CDR2 YNNKEL come from the germline V gene (reference sequence).

This clone was detected once. The genes are TRBV5-5 and TRBJ2-7, with D perhaps matching TRBD1 (6 bases). Trimming took 3 bases from V and 2 from J, leaving 12 bases between them. The CDR3 totals 14 residues. The germline V gene has CDR1 SGHKS and CDR2 YYEKEE (reference sequence). The CDR3 nucleotides read TGTGCCAGCAGCTACGGACAGCAAACCTACGAGCAGTACTTC. Protein sequence: CASSYGQQTYEQYF.

The V and J genes are TRBV4-2 and TRBJ1-5; 7 bases fit TRBD1. In germline, CDR1 is LGHNA, CDR2 YNFKEQ. V trimming: 1 base; J trimming: 7 bases; junction bases outside the gene matches: 10. The CDR3 runs 16 residues. The CDR3 DNA is TGTGCCAGCAGCCAAGGGTCCGGGACAGTCTCCCAGCCCCAGCATTTT. Its translation is CASSQGSGTVSQPQHF.

This rearrangement joins TRBV11-3 to TRBJ2-7, with D tentatively TRBD2 (7 bases). This CDR3 spans 14 amino acids. Looked up from germline, CDR1 is SGHNT and CDR2 is YENEEA. The germline V and J ends were trimmed by 5 bases and 5 bases, with 16 bases remaining between them. The CDR3 DNA sequence: TGTGCCAGCAGCCGCGGGGGCCCCTTTAACGAGCAGTACTTC. Residues: CASSRGGPFNEQYF.

This clone was found once. This sequence joins TRBV7-9 and TRBJ1-5; tentative D call: TRBD1 (5 bases). With 4 bases removed from V and 1 base from J, the gap between germline ends came to 17 bases. This CDR3 spans 17 amino acids. From germline, CDR1 is SEHNR and CDR2 FQNEAQ (reference sequence). CDR3 sequence: CASSSTRGGLSNQPQHF. CDR3 DNA sequence: TGTGCCAGCAGCTCCACTCGGGGGGGTCTAAGCAATCAGCCCCAGCATTTT.

The rearrangement uses TRBV11-2 and TRBJ2-5; D may be TRBD2 (6 bases). The CDR3 sequence is 17 residues long. Germline V gene lookup returns CDR1 SGHAT and CDR2 FQNNGV. V gave up 6 bases and J gave up 3 bases, with 23 bases separating them. DNA for the CDR3: TGTGCCAGCAGTCGAGGGAAGATTGCGGGGACGGAAGAGACCCAGTACTTC. It codes for CASSRGKIAGTEETQYF.

The chain combines TRBV2 with TRBJ1-1; TRBD1 might be the D (5 bases). V dropped 4 bases and J dropped 4 bases, with 13 bases sitting between them. This CDR3 spans 14 amino acids. Germline values: CDR1 SNHLY, CDR2 FYNNEI. The CDR3 protein is CASSGGGAGTEAFF. CDR3 DNA: TGTGCCAGCAGTGGGGGAGGGGCGGGCACTGAAGCTTTCTTT.

The sample holds one count of this clone. J is TRBJ1-1 and V is TRBV19, with TRBD1 as a possible D gene (5 bases). CDR3 length: 13 residues. V was cut by 1 base and J by 5 bases, with 8 bases left in between. Germline CDR1 reads LNHDA; CDR2 reads SQIVND (reference sequence). For the CDR3, the DNA is TGTGCCAGTAGTATAGCAGGGCGAACTGAAGCTTTCTTT. Amino acids: CASSIAGRTEAFF.

The chain is built from TRBV24-1 and TRBJ2-1; 7 bases are shared with TRBD1. V dropped 9 bases and J dropped 7; count of bases not matched to a gene: 5. Per germline, CDR1 KGHDR and CDR2 SFDVKD. The CDR3 has 12 residues. The CDR3 sequence: CATQGRGNEQFF. Here the CDR3 DNA reads TGTGCCACCCAGGGCAGGGGGAATGAGCAGTTCTTC.

V and J are TRBV11-1 and TRBJ2-7; the match to TRBD2 covers 10 bases. CDR3 length: 15 residues. V shed 4 bases and J 6 bases; nucleotides not matched to a gene: 9. Looked up from germline, CDR1 is SGHAT and CDR2 is FQDESV (reference sequence). CDR3 nucleotides: TGTGCCAGCAGCTACAGACCTAGCGGGGGCCGCGAGCAGTACTTC. Its protein product is CASSYRPSGGREQYF.

This chain connects TRBV6-2 or TRBV6-3 to TRBJ1-5; TRBD1 aligns across 11 bases. In germline, CDR1 is MNHEY, CDR2 SVGEGT. V dropped 6 bases and J dropped 6; count of bases not matched to a gene: 7. CDR3 length: 15 residues. This CDR3 is CASSFRTGGRQPQHF. Written as DNA, the CDR3 is TGTGCCAGCAGCTTCCGGACAGGGGGCCGTCAGCCCCAGCATTTT.

The chain carries TRBV11-2 and TRBJ1-2; the D gene is possibly TRBD1 (5 bases). The CDR3 runs to 19 residues. V lost 2 bases and J lost 3, with 25 bases in between. From germline, CDR1 is SGHAT and CDR2 FQNNGV. DNA of the CDR3: TGTGCCAGCAGCTTAAACAGGCTATTGACGGGAGCGCGGGACTATGGCTACACCTTC. This codes for CASSLNRLLTGARDYGYTF.

This chain connects TRBV5-1 to TRBJ1-4; D gene uncertain. Germline V gives CDR1 SGHRS, CDR2 YFSETQ. The CDR3 runs to 13 residues. V lost 4 bases and J lost 5, with 9 bases in between. CDR3 sequence reads: CASSAGENEKLFF. The CDR3 bases are TGCGCCAGCAGCGCCGGGGAGAATGAAAAACTGTTTTTT.

The chain is built from TRBV28 and TRBJ2-1, with 12 bases aligning to TRBD2. The trim removed 5 bases at V and 4 bases at J, leaving 3 bases unmatched. This CDR3 is built from 15 residues. Germline lookup yields CDR1 MDHEN and CDR2 SYDVKM. The CDR3 spells CASSIGLAGYNEQFF. Written as DNA, the CDR3 is TGTGCCAGCAGTATCGGACTAGCGGGGTACAATGAGCAGTTCTTC. Drawing the rest from reference TRBV28 and TRBJ2-1, the complete variable domain is DVKVTQSSRYLVKRTGEKVFLECVQDMDHENMFWYRQDPGLGLRLIYFSYDVKMKEKGDIPEGYSVSREKKERFSLILESASTNQTSMYLCASSIGLAGYNEQFFGPGTRLTVL.

The J gene is TRBJ1-2, the V gene TRBV7-2, with 7 bases that match TRBD1. V lost 5 bases, J lost 8 bases, and 20 bases stayed unmatched. The CDR3 is 17 residues long. Germline V lookup: CDR1 SGHTA, CDR2 FQGNSA. The CDR3 DNA sequence: TGTGCCAGCAGCCCACCTAACCAGAGACAGGGCGGGCAAGGCTACACCTTC. This encodes CASSPPNQRQGGQGYTF.

The chain is built from TRBV27 and TRBJ2-1; a weak D match, TRBD1 (6 bases). The V and J ends lost 6 bases and 0 bases respectively, with 15 bases between them. This CDR3 has 16 amino acids. CDR1 and CDR2 (germline): MNHEY, SMNVEV (reference sequence). CDR3 sequence (DNA): TGTGCCAGCAGGCCCAAGACAGGAAGCTCCTACAATGAGCAGTTCTTC. This codes for CASRPKTGSSYNEQFF.

The gene calls are TRBV7-2 and TRBJ1-1, with D possibly being TRBD1 (6 bases). Trimming cost V 3 bases and J 11 bases, with 13 bases left between them. The CDR3 length is 12 residues. Germline values: CDR1 SGHTA, CDR2 FQGNSA. The CDR3 is CASSFSDRRAFF. The CDR3 DNA reads TGTGCCAGCAGCTTCTCTGACAGGAGGGCTTTCTTT.

This clone was recorded once. This chain joins TRBV19 and TRBJ1-5; TRBD1 agrees at 10 bases. Germline assignment: CDR1 LNHDA and CDR2 SQIVND (reference sequence). V shed 4 bases and J 4 bases; nucleotides not matched to a gene: 4. There are 15 residues in the CDR3. The CDR3, as DNA: TGTGCCAGTAGTAAGACAGGGGGCCGGAATCAGCCCCAGCATTTT. It specifies CASSKTGGRNQPQHF.

This clone was counted a single time. This chain connects TRBV18 to TRBJ1-5, with D possibly being TRBD1 (6 bases). V shed 2 bases and J shed 6 bases, with 11 bases lying between them. The germline CDR1 and CDR2 sequences are KGHSH and LQKENI. This CDR3 has 14 amino acids. CDR3 nucleotides: TGTGCCAGCTCACCAGCCCGGGGGCGTCAGCCCCAGCATTTT. Amino acids: CASSPARGRQPQHF.

This rearrangement joins TRBV12-3 or TRBV12-4 to TRBJ1-5; D gene ambiguous. The V and J ends lost 2 bases and 6 bases respectively, with 8 bases between them. CDR3 size: 13 residues. The CDR3: CASSLLNLQPQHF. The CDR3, as DNA: TGTGCCAGCAGTTTACTAAATCTTCAGCCCCAGCATTTT.

On this clone itself: The junction departs from the called germline gene at one end, perhaps through a read error. The sample holds other DNA sequences that translate to the same CDR3. J is TRBJ2-7 and V is TRBV11-2, with 7 bases aligning to TRBD2. The CDR3 extends over 14 amino acids. Germline V CDR1 and CDR2: SGHAT, FQNNGV. The CDR3 DNA follows: TGTGCCAGCAGATTAGCGGGTCGCTCCTACGAGCAGTACTTC. Translated: CASRLAGRSYEQYF.